The clone carrying this T cell receptor beta chain came up a few times. The antigen is unknown. TCRdb analysed the reads with MiXCR anew, one entry per CDR3 protein. The table has about a million distinct CDR3 sequences, roughly 30% seen once; the top ten hold over 12%. The sample originates from a study of T cell repertoires in cytomegalovirus infection. Study at large: Both recently identified HLA-C-restricted and well-studied HLA-B-restricted CMV epitopes were used in the study. Public TCR beta signatures provided an indication of both CMV infection and a matching HLA type.

Whole-study results and caveats: The ex vivo response was dominated by HLA-C-restricted CMV-specific TCR beta clonotypes.

This TCR came from a human donor in good health (CMV status not recorded). Some clones in this sample may be carry-over from other donors' samples. Sequencing used cultured CD8+ T cells from PBMCs, obtained from culture after CMV antigen stimulation.

Written as DNA, the CDR3 is TGTGCCAGCAGTTTATGGCAGGGGACACCCTACGAGCAGTACTTC. Residues: CASSLWQGTPYEQYF. J is TRBJ2-7 and V is TRBV27, with D possibly being TRBD1 (6 bases). From germline, CDR1 is MNHEY and CDR2 SMNVEV (reference sequence). Trimming took off 1 base at V and 2 bases at J, with 12 bases between the two ends. The CDR3 runs to 15 residues.